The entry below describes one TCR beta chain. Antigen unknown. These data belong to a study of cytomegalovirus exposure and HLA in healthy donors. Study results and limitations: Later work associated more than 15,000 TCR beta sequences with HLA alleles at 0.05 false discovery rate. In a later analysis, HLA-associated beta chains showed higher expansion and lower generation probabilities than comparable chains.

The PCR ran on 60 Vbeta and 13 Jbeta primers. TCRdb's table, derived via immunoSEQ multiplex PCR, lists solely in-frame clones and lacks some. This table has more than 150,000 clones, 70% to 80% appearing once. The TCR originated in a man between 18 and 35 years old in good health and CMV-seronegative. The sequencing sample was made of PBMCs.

CDR3 bases: TGTGCCAGCAGCTTAAGCGCAGGGAGCAATCAGCCCCAGCATTTT. This gives the protein CASSLSAGSNQPQHF. The chain combines TRBV7-9 with TRBJ1-5, with a possible D match to TRBD1 (5 bases). Germline-derived CDR1 and CDR2 are SEHNR and FQNEAQ (reference sequence). CDR3 size: 15 residues. The V end lost 2 bases, the J end lost 1 base, and 9 bases lay between the germline ends.